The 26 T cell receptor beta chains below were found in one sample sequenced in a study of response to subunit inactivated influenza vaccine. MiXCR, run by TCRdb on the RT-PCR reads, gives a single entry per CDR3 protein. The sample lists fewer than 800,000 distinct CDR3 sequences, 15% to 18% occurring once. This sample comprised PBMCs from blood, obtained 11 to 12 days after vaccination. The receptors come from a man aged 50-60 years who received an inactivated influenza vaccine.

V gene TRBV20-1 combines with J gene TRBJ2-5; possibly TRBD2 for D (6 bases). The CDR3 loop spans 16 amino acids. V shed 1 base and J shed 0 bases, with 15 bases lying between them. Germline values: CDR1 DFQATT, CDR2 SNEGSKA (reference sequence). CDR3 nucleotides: TGCAGTGCTAGAGCTTATGGGACTCCGTACCAAGAGACCCAGTACTTC. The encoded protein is CSARAYGTPYQETQYF.

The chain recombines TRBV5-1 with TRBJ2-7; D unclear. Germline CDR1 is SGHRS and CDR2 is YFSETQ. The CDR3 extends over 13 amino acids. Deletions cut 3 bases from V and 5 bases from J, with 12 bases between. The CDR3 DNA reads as TGCGCCAGCAGCTACGTCCCCGGTGACGAGCAGTACTTC. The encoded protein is CASSYVPGDEQYF.

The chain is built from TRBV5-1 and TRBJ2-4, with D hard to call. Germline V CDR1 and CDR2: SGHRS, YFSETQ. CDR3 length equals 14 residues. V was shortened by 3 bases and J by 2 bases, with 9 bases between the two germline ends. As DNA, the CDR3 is TGCGCCAGCAGCTCTGACTTATCCAAAAACATTCAGTACTTC. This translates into CASSSDLSKNIQYF.

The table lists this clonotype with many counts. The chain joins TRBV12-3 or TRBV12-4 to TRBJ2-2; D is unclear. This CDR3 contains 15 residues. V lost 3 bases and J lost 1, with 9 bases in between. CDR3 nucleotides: TGTGCCAGCAGTTTTGTACTGTTGAACACCGGGGAGCTGTTTTTT. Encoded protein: CASSFVLLNTGELFF.

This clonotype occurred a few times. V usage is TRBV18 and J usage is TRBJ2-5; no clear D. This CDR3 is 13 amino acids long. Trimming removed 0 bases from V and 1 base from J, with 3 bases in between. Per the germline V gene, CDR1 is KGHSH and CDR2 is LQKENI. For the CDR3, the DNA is TGTGCCAGCTCACCACCGGTCCAAGAGACCCAGTACTTC. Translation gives CASSPPVQETQYF. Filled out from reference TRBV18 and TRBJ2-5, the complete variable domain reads NAGVMQNPRHLVRRRGQEARLRCSPMKGHSHVYWYRQLPEEGLKFMVYLQKENIIDESGMPKERFSAEFPKEGPSILRIQQVVRGDSAAYFCASSPPVQETQYFGPGTRLLVL.

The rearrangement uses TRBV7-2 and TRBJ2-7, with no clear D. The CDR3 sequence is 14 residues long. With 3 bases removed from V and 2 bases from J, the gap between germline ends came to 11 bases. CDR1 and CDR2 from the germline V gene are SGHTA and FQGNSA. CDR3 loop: CASSFSQPAYEQYF. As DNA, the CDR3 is TGTGCCAGCAGCTTTTCCCAGCCGGCCTACGAGCAGTACTTC.

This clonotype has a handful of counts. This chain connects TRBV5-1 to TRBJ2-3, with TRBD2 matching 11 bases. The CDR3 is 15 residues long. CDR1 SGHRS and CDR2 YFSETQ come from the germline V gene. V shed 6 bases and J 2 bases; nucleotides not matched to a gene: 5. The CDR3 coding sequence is TGCGCCAGCATGCTAGCGGGGGGATCCACAGATACGCAGTATTTT. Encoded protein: CASMLAGGSTDTQYF.

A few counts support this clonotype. The CDR3 reads CSAKGQVQETQYF. The CDR3 DNA follows: TGCAGTGCCAAAGGACAGGTTCAAGAGACCCAGTACTTC. The rearrangement uses TRBV20-1 and TRBJ2-5; 7 bases align to TRBD1. V lost 6 bases to trimming and J lost 2 bases; unmatched junction nucleotides: 6. Germline V gene lookup returns CDR1 DFQATT and CDR2 SNEGSKA (reference sequence). The CDR3 has 13 residues.

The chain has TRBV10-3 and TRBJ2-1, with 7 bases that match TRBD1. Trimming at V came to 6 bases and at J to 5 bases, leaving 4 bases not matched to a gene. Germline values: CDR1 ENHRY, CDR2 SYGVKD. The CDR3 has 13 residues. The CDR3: CAIRGQIDNEQFF. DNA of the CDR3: TGTGCCATCAGGGGACAGATAGACAATGAGCAGTTCTTC.

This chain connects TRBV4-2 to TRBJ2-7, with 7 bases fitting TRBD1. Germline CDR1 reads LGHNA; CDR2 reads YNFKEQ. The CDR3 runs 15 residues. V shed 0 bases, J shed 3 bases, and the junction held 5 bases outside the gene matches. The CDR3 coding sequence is TGTGCCAGCAGCCAAGAGGACAGGCCCAACTACGAGCAGTACTTC. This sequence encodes CASSQEDRPNYEQYF.

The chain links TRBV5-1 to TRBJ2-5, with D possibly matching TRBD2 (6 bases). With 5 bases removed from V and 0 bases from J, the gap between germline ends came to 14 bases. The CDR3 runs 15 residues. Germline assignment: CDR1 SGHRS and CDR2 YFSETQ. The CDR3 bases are TGCGCCAGCAGACGGGGTGGGGGGAACCAAGAGACCCAGTACTTC. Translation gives CASRRGGGNQETQYF. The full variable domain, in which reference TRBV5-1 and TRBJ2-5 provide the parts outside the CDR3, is KAGVTQTPRYLIKTRGQQVTLSCSPISGHRSVSWYQQTPGQGLQFLFEYFSETQRNKGNFPGRFSGRQFSNSRSEMNVSTLELGDSALYLCASRRGGGNQETQYFGPGTRLLVL.

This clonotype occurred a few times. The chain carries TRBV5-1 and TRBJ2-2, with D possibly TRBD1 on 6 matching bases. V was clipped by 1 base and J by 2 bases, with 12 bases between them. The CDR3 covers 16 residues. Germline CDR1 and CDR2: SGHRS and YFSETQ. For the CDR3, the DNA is TGCGCCAGCAGCTTGACAGGGCGGTTTAACACCGGGGAGCTGTTTTTT. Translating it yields CASSLTGRFNTGELFF.

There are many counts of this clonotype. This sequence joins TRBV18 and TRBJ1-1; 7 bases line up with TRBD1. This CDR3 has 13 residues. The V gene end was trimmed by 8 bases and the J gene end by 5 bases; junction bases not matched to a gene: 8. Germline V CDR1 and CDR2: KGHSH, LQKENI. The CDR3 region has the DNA TGTGCCAGCAGTAGACAGGGAGGAACTGAAGCTTTCTTT. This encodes CASSRQGGTEAFF.

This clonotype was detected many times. CDR3 protein: CASSQYRTDNEQFF. CDR3 DNA sequence: TGCGCCAGCAGCCAATACCGGACTGACAATGAGCAGTTCTTC. V usage is TRBV4-1 and J usage is TRBJ2-1, with a weak D call TRBD2 (5 bases). Germline V gene sequence: CDR1 MGHRA, CDR2 YSYEKL. The CDR3 length is 14 residues. V lost 2 bases, J lost 5 bases, and 10 bases lay in between.

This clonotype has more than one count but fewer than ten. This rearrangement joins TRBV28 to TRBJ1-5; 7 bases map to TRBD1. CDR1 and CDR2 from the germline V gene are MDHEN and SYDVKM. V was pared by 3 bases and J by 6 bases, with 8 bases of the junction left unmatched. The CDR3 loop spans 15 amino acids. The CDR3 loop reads CASSFQGVKGQPQHF. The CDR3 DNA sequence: TGTGCCAGCAGTTTCCAGGGGGTGAAGGGTCAGCCCCAGCATTTT.

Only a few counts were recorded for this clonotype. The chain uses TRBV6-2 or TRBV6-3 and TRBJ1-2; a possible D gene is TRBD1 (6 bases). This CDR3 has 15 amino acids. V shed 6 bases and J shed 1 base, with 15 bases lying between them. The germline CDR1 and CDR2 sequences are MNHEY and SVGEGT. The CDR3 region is CASSSTGIYNYGYTF. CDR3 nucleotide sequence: TGTGCCAGCAGCTCGACAGGAATATATAACTATGGCTACACCTTC.

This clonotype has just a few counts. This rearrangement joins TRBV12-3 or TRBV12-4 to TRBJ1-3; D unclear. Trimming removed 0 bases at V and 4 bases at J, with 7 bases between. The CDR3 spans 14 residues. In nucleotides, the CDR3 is TGTGCCAGCAGTTTAGCCTTTCCCGGAAACACCATATATTTT. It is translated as CASSLAFPGNTIYF.

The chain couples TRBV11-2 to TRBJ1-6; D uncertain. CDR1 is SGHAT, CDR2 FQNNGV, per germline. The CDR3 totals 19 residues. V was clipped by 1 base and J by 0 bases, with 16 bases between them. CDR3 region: CASSLVREYWSSYNSPLHF. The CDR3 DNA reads TGTGCCAGCAGCTTAGTTAGGGAGTACTGGAGCTCCTATAATTCACCCCTCCACTTT.

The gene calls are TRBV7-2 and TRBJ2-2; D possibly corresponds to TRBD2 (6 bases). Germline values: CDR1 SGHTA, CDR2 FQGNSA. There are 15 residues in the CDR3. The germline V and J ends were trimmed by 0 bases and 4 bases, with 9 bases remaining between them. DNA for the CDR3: TGTGCCAGCAGCTTAGCGCACGGGGGCACCGGGGAGCTGTTTTTT. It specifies CASSLAHGGTGELFF.

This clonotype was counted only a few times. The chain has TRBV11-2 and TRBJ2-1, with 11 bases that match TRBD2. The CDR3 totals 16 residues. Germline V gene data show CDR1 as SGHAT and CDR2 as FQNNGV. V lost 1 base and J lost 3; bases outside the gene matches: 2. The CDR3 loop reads CASSLVAGGHYNEQFF. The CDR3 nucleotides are TGTGCCAGCAGCTTAGTAGCGGGAGGGCACTACAATGAGCAGTTCTTC.

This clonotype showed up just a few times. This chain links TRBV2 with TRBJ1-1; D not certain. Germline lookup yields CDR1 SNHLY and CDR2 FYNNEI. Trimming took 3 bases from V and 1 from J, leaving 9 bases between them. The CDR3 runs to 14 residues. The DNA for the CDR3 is TGTGCCAGCAGTGATGAGACGGCGAACACTGAAGCTTTCTTT. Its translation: CASSDETANTEAFF. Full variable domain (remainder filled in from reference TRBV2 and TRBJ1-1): EPEVTQTPSHQVTQMGQEVILRCVPISNHLYFYWYRQILGQKVEFLVSFYNNEISEKSEIFDDQFSVERPDGSNFTLKIRSTKLEDSAMYFCASSDETANTEAFFGQGTRLTVV.

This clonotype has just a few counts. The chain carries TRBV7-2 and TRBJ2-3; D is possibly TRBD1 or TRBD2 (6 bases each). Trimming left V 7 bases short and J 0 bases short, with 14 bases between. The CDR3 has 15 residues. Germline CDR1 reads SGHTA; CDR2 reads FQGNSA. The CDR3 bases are TGTGCCAGCATACCCCGGGGGCTAAGCACAGATACGCAGTATTTT. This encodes CASIPRGLSTDTQYF.

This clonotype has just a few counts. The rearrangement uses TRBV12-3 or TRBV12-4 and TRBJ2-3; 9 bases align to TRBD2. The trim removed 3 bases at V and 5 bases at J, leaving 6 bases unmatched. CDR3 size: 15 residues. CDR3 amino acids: CASSFALAGLDTQYF. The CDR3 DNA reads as TGTGCCAGCAGTTTCGCGCTAGCGGGGTTAGATACGCAGTATTTT.

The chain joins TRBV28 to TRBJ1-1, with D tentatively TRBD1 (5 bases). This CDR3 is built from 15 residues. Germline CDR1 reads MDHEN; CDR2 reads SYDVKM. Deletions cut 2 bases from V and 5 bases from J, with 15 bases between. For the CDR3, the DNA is TGTGCCAGCAGTTTAGGCAGGGCTGGTCGGACTGAAGCTTTCTTT. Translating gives CASSLGRAGRTEAFF.

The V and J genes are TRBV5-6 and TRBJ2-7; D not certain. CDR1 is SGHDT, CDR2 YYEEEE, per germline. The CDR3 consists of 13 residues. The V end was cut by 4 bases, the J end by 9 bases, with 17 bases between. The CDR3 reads CASSTGPGCPQYF. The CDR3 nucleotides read TGTGCCAGCAGCACCGGTCCCGGCTGCCCGCAGTACTTC.

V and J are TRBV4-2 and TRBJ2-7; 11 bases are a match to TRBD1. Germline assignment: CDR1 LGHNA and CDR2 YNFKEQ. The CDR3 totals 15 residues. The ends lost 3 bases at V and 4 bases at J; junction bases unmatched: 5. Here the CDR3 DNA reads TGTGCCAGCAGCCACCATGGACAGGGGGCTTACGAGCAGTACTTC. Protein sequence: CASSHHGQGAYEQYF.